The rows below give T cell receptor beta chains drawn from one sample of a study of blood T cell repertoires in COVID-19. Here immunoSEQ multiplex PCR was the method, and the copy in TCRdb shows in-frame clones only, minus some. The sample lists approximately 160,000 clones, 65% to 85% occurring once. The specimen sequenced was peripheral blood. Receptor source: a woman aged 55 to 70 with acute or convalescent COVID-19. Each CDR3 is given without its conserved first and last residue.

>TRBV6-5|TRBJ2-7
ASFSIDRDPYEQY
>TRBV19|TRBJ1-1
ASSILGGNTEAF
>TRBV4-2|TRBJ1-5
ASSQETGSQPQH
>TRBV5-8|TRBJ2-1
ASTRQGFYNEQF
>TRBV28|TRBJ1-4
ASSPALKRGTNEKLF
>TRBV19|TRBJ2-2
ASSISGFTGELF
>TRBV9|TRBJ1-6
ASSASPGDSPLH
>TRBV18|TRBJ1-1
ASSPAWTENTEAF
>TRBV7-9|TRBJ1-4
ASSSMTGQEKLF
>TRBV4-2|TRBJ2-3
ASSPKTSGERTDTQY
>TRBV7-2|TRBJ1-2
ASSSGPGIESGYT
>TRBV6-2/TRBV6-3|TRBJ2-7
ASSQPGQGSYEQY
>TRBV9|TRBJ1-4
ASSGLRQGGIEKLF
>TRBV2|TRBJ2-7
ASSETLRGSYEQY
>TRBV5-1|TRBJ1-1
ASSSQGTNTEAF
>TRBV6-5|TRBJ1-1
ASKGTGSEAF
>TRBV6-1|TRBJ1-5
ASSEHYSNQPQH
>TRBV18|TRBJ1-3
ASSPIQGIGGNTIY
>TRBV9|TRBJ2-7
ASSVDGRSYEQY
>TRBV3-1/TRBV3-2|TRBJ2-1
ASSQDGNSYNEQF
>TRBV19|TRBJ1-2
ASSRGANYGYT
>TRBV7-2|TRBJ1-3
ASSYNSGNTIY
>TRBV19|TRBJ1-5
ASSADRFNQPQH
>TRBV9|TRBJ2-5
ASSVGGTSAGGGETQY
>TRBV6-2/TRBV6-3|TRBJ2-7
ASSYSSQGGEQY
>TRBV29-1|TRBJ1-3
SVDLGNTIY
>TRBV15|TRBJ2-5
ATSRDVASGVKTQY
>TRBV3-1/TRBV3-2|TRBJ2-1
ASSHRTGGNNEQF
>TRBV9|TRBJ2-3
ASSVEGQGAYFTDTQY
>TRBV9|TRBJ1-4
ASSVGSRQGGYEKLF
>TRBV14|TRBJ2-7
ASSQYPGGYEQY
>TRBV6-6|TRBJ2-5
ASSYDSGGETQY
>TRBV5-4|TRBJ2-5
ASSPGQAETQY
>TRBV29-1|TRBJ1-1
SVSSREGTEAF
>TRBV5-5|TRBJ2-5
ASSLMSETQY
>TRBV3-1/TRBV3-2|TRBJ1-1
ASSLHPTGPAANTEAF
>TRBV2|TRBJ1-4
ASGRDEKLF
>TRBV3-1/TRBV3-2|TRBJ2-3
ASSQATGADTQY
>TRBV6-2/TRBV6-3|TRBJ1-1
ASSRLGQLNTEAF
>TRBV6-2/TRBV6-3|TRBJ1-6
ASSRQARTYNSPLH
>TRBV25-1|TRBJ2-1
ASSDTGYNEQF